The 14 T cell receptor beta chains reported below all come from one sample, sequenced in a study of shared clonotypes between healthy human individuals. Repertoires were generated with immunoSEQ multiplex PCR, while TCRdb's copy carries only in-frame clones and drops some. The sample holds about 980,000 clones; about 80% are singletons and the top ten take about 1.5%. Sequenced input: memory CD4+ T cells sorted from blood. Sample subset: CD45RA-negative fraction. The receptors originated from a man between 18 and 35 years old in good health.

This clone has only one observation. The V gene is TRBV5-4, the J gene TRBJ1-2; D remains unclear. V shed 4 bases and J shed 7 bases, with 17 bases lying between them. Germline V CDR1 and CDR2: SGHNT, YYREEE (reference sequence). This CDR3 region has 14 residues. CDR3: CASSLYDTPGGYTF. The CDR3 DNA sequence: TGTGCCAGCAGCCTCTACGACACCCCTGGTGGCTACACCTTC.

Written as DNA, the CDR3 is TGTGCCAGCACCCGACCTGGGGGCCAAGAGACCCAGTACTTC. As protein: CASTRPGGQETQYF. This chain uses TRBV6-6 with TRBJ2-5; D is perhaps TRBD1 or TRBD2 (5 bases each). Germline V gene data show CDR1 as MNHNY and CDR2 as SVGAGI (reference sequence). V lost 7 bases, J lost 1 base, and 13 bases lay in between. This CDR3 has 14 amino acids.

This rearrangement joins TRBV27 to TRBJ1-1, with 9 positions matching TRBD1. The CDR3 contains 12 residues. Losses at the gene ends were 6 bases for V and 6 bases for J; bases not matched to a gene: 2. The V gene's germline CDR1 is MNHEY and CDR2 SMNVEV (reference sequence). CDR3 amino acids: CASRRTGAEAFF. In DNA form, the CDR3 reads TGTGCCAGCAGGCGGACAGGGGCTGAAGCTTTCTTT.

The gene calls are TRBV30 and TRBJ1-6; D unclear. From germline, CDR1 is GTSNPN and CDR2 SVGIG (reference sequence). Deletions cut 8 bases from V and 3 bases from J, with 11 bases between. The CDR3 length is 13 residues. CDR3 residues: CARGDFYNSPLHF. CDR3 bases: TGTGCCCGGGGAGATTTCTATAATTCACCCCTCCACTTT. The whole variable domain, filled in from reference TRBV30 and TRBJ1-6, reads SQTIHQWPATLVQPVGSPLSLECTVEGTSNPNLYWYRQAAGRGLQLLFYSVGIGQISSEVPQNLSASRPQDRQFILSSKKLLLSDSGFYLCARGDFYNSPLHFGNGTRLTVT.

The chain combines TRBV19 with TRBJ2-7; TRBD2 matches 8 bases. This CDR3 contains 15 residues. Per the germline V gene, CDR1 is LNHDA and CDR2 is SQIVND (reference sequence). The trim removed 3 bases at V and 0 bases at J, leaving 4 bases unmatched. Here the CDR3 DNA reads TGTGCCAGTAGTATGGTACTAGCGGACTCCTACGAGCAGTACTTC. It translates to CASSMVLADSYEQYF.

This rearrangement joins TRBV6-1 to TRBJ2-3; D is perhaps TRBD2 (5 bases). The CDR3 totals 15 residues. Germline V CDR1 and CDR2: MNHNS, SASEGT. Trimming left V 2 bases short and J 0 bases short, with 9 bases between. The CDR3 spells CASSEYRGSTDTQYF. The CDR3 DNA reads TGTGCCAGCAGTGAATACCGAGGGAGCACAGATACGCAGTATTTT.

This chain connects TRBV6-1 to TRBJ2-7, with a weak D call TRBD1 (6 bases). CDR3 size: 14 residues. Looked up from germline, CDR1 is MNHNS and CDR2 is SASEGT. Trimming removed 1 base from V and 2 bases from J, with 9 bases in between. CDR3 bases: TGTGCCAGCAGTGAAGGGGACACTCCCTACGAGCAGTACTTC. It encodes CASSEGDTPYEQYF.

The gene calls are TRBV2 and TRBJ1-2, with a tentative D call TRBD1 (6 bases). CDR1 is SNHLY and CDR2 is FYNNEI in the germline V gene. Trimming took off 5 bases at V and 5 bases at J, with 15 bases between the two ends. The CDR3 loop spans 14 amino acids. CDR3 sequence: CASSLRTVRYGYTF. CDR3 in DNA: TGTGCCAGCAGTTTGAGGACAGTTCGTTATGGCTACACCTTC.

This clone was detected a few times. The rearrangement uses TRBV19 and TRBJ1-4, with D possibly being TRBD1 (5 bases). The CDR3 loop spans 12 amino acids. V was shortened by 8 bases and J by 8 bases, with 12 bases between the two germline ends. CDR1 is LNHDA and CDR2 is SQIVND in the germline V gene (reference sequence). CDR3 amino acids: CASRPGYEKLFF. DNA for the CDR3: TGTGCCAGTCGCCCAGGGTACGAAAAACTGTTTTTT.

This chain links TRBV6-5 with TRBJ1-5; D uncertain. CDR1 and CDR2 from the germline V gene are MNHEY and SVGAGI. V lost 0 bases and J lost 0, with 6 bases in between. There are 15 residues in the CDR3. CDR3 region: CASSYSTNSNQPQHF. The CDR3 DNA follows: TGTGCCAGCAGTTACTCGACAAATAGCAATCAGCCCCAGCATTTT.

CDR3 residues: CASSGMYRGETQYF. DNA of the CDR3: TGTGCCAGCAGTGGGATGTACAGGGGTGAGACCCAGTACTTC. This chain uses TRBV2 with TRBJ2-5, with 7 bases that match TRBD1. The germline V gene has CDR1 SNHLY and CDR2 FYNNEI. Trimming removed 4 bases from V and 5 bases from J; junction bases left unmatched: 7. The CDR3 is 14 amino acids.

V is TRBV19 and J is TRBJ1-5; possible D gene TRBD1, 6 bases. Looked up from germline, CDR1 is LNHDA and CDR2 is SQIVND (reference sequence). The CDR3 contains 13 residues. Trimming left V 5 bases short and J 4 bases short, with 9 bases between. Here the CDR3 DNA reads TGTGCCAGTAGTGGGGGGGCGAATCAGCCCCAGCATTTT. It encodes CASSGGANQPQHF.

On this clone itself: Other DNA variants within this sample encode the same CDR3. This chain connects TRBV6-5 to TRBJ2-7, with 8 bases identical to TRBD1. There are 15 residues in the CDR3. V lost 0 bases to trimming and J lost 3 bases; unmatched junction nucleotides: 4. Germline V gene lookup returns CDR1 MNHEY and CDR2 SVGAGI. The CDR3 nucleotides read TGTGCCAGCAGTTACTCCGGGACAGGTATCTACGAGCAGTACTTC. Translating it yields CASSYSGTGIYEQYF.

Worth noting for this clone: The identical CDR3 is also encoded by other nucleotide sequences in the sample. The V and J genes are TRBV9 and TRBJ2-5; 7 nucleotides agree with TRBD1. The CDR3 has 14 amino acids. The V gene's germline CDR1 is SGDLS and CDR2 YYNGEE. Trimming cost V 3 bases and J 2 bases; bases outside gene matches: 4. In DNA, the CDR3 is TGTGCCAGCAGCGCTAGACAGGGTCAAGAGACCCAGTACTTC. Its protein is CASSARQGQETQYF.